The 30 T cell receptor beta chains below come from one sample, sequenced in a study of blood T cells in healthy people across ages. Together with a sample-barcoded 5' primer, a J-beta primer mix was included in a second PCR lasting roughly 6 to 12 cycles. TCRdb reprocessed the 5' RACE reads with MiXCR, giving one entry per CDR3 protein. The data hold around 870,000 distinct CDR3 sequences, with roughly 26% observed a single time. Sequencing was performed on blood. All receptors derive from a woman aged 80 or older in good health.

This clonotype was observed many times. The chain carries TRBV5-5 and TRBJ1-2; D uncertain. CDR3 size: 13 residues. The V gene lost 4 bases and the J gene lost 9 bases, with 16 bases spanning the gap. Germline assignment: CDR1 SGHKS and CDR2 YYEKEE (reference sequence). CDR3 loop: CASSPLEDSSYTF. The CDR3 region has the DNA TGTGCCAGCAGCCCCCTTGAGGATTCGAGCTACACCTTC.

This chain links TRBV10-3 with TRBJ1-1; TRBD1 matches 10 bases. Trimming removed 6 bases from V and 6 bases from J; junction bases left unmatched: 7. Germline CDR1 ENHRY, CDR2 SYGVKD. CDR3 length equals 14 residues. CDR3: CAIRLSGQGSEAFF. CDR3 DNA sequence: TGTGCCATCAGATTATCGGGACAGGGGTCTGAAGCTTTCTTT.

The V call is TRBV6-5, the J call TRBJ2-7; no clear D. With 0 bases removed from V and 5 bases from J, the gap between germline ends came to 17 bases. The CDR3 totals 16 residues. The germline CDR1 and CDR2 sequences are MNHEY and SVGAGI. The CDR3 DNA is TGTGCCAGCAGTTACTCCCTAGGACCGATTCCTAACGAGCAGTACTTC. Translating gives CASSYSLGPIPNEQYF.

This clonotype occurred a few times. Given a much more abundant clone one base away, this may be a read error. The chain uses TRBV6-6 and TRBJ2-1; maybe TRBD1 (6 bases). V was shortened by 6 bases and J by 13 bases, with 22 bases between the two germline ends. This CDR3 is built from 14 residues. Germline V gene data show CDR1 as MNHNY and CDR2 as SVGAGI (reference sequence). CDR3 amino acids: CASRDSGTRETQFF. For the CDR3, the DNA is TGTGCCAGCAGGGACTCCGGGACAAGGGAGACCCAGTTCTTC.

This clonotype was seen at least ten times. A single base separates this from a much larger clone, so it may be a read error. The genes are TRBV7-2 and TRBJ2-7; D unresolved. The V end was cut by 4 bases, the J end by 7 bases, with 14 bases between. There are 13 residues in the CDR3. Germline assignment: CDR1 SGHTA and CDR2 FQGNSA. The CDR3: CASSSTRYNEQYF. The CDR3 DNA follows: TGTGCCAGCAGCTCGACACGATACAATGAGCAGTACTTC.

This clonotype has more than one count but fewer than ten. The V and J genes are TRBV20-1 and TRBJ1-5, with a possible D match to TRBD1 (5 bases). The ends were cut back, 0 bases at V and 7 bases at J, with 22 bases in the middle. The CDR3 has 17 residues. Per the germline V gene, CDR1 is DFQATT and CDR2 is SNEGSKA (reference sequence). CDR3 amino acids: CSARDRWETGGYQPQHF. The CDR3 region has the DNA TGCAGTGCTAGAGATCGTTGGGAGACGGGGGGGTACCAGCCCCAGCATTTT.

This clonotype has ten or more counts. J is TRBJ2-3 and V is TRBV9; the D gene is possibly TRBD2 (6 bases). The V and J ends lost 0 bases and 2 bases respectively, with 22 bases between them. Germline CDR1 and CDR2: SGDLS and YYNGEE. The length of the CDR3 is 19 residues. The CDR3 reads CASSVGQPGGAFHTDTQYF. As DNA, the CDR3 is TGTGCCAGCAGCGTAGGTCAGCCCGGGGGAGCCTTTCACACAGATACGCAGTATTTT.

This clonotype was seen at least ten times. The V and J genes are TRBV7-2 and TRBJ2-7; TRBD1 aligns across 9 bases. This CDR3 region has 15 residues. J gave up 3 bases and V 5 bases, and 8 bases lay outside the gene matches. Germline CDR1 SGHTA, CDR2 FQGNSA. CDR3 bases: TGTGCCAGCAGCAAGGGACAGGGACTACTCTACGAGCAGTACTTC. This codes for CASSKGQGLLYEQYF.

This clonotype was counted at least ten times. V gene TRBV5-5 combines with J gene TRBJ1-1; the match to TRBD1 covers 10 bases. After removal of 3 bases from V and 4 bases from J, the junction contained 9 bases not matched to a gene. Germline CDR1 is SGHKS and CDR2 is YYEKEE (reference sequence). This CDR3 spans 16 amino acids. The CDR3 loop is CASSYRDRGSSTEAFF. The CDR3 nucleotides read TGTGCCAGCAGCTACCGGGACAGGGGATCAAGCACTGAAGCTTTCTTT.

This clonotype has ten or more counts. The CDR3 sequence is CASSVGPSGARDTQYF. The CDR3 coding sequence is TGTGCCAGCAGCGTAGGGCCCAGCGGGGCCCGGGATACGCAGTATTTT. The genes are TRBV9 and TRBJ2-3; 7 nucleotides agree with TRBD2. Germline assignment: CDR1 SGDLS and CDR2 YYNGEE. The CDR3 runs 16 residues. V shed 0 bases, J shed 6 bases, and the junction held 10 bases outside the gene matches.

At least ten counts were recorded for this clonotype. The V call is TRBV4-3, the J call TRBJ1-2; D ambiguous. The germline V and J ends were trimmed by 0 bases and 8 bases, with 16 bases remaining between them. This CDR3 region has 15 residues. Germline CDR1 is LGHNA and CDR2 is YSLEER. The CDR3 is CASSQDPRTPYGYTF. DNA of the CDR3: TGCGCCAGCAGCCAAGATCCTCGGACTCCTTACGGCTACACCTTC.

This clonotype was found many times. The chain is built from TRBV6-2 or TRBV6-3 and TRBJ2-7; weak D call: TRBD1 (5 bases). V was pared by 6 bases and J by 0 bases, with 21 bases between. The germline V gene encodes CDR1 MNHEY and CDR2 SVGEGT. The CDR3 is made up of 17 amino acids. The CDR3 loop reads CASRVKRGHLFSYEQYF. The CDR3 region has the DNA TGTGCCAGCAGGGTGAAAAGAGGACACCTATTCTCCTACGAGCAGTACTTC.

This clonotype was seen ten or more times. CDR3 bases: TGCAGTGCTTTGACAGGGTCCAATCAGCCCCAGCATTTT. Translating gives CSALTGSNQPQHF. The chain employs TRBV20-1 and TRBJ1-5; 7 nucleotides line up with TRBD1. With 5 bases clipped from V and 3 bases from J, the junction kept 4 bases outside the gene matches. The CDR3 sequence is 13 residues long. Per the germline V gene, CDR1 is DFQATT and CDR2 is SNEGSKA (reference sequence).

The chain couples TRBV11-2 to TRBJ1-3; TRBD1 might be the D (5 bases). This CDR3 is 14 amino acids long. With 1 base removed from V and 2 bases from J, the gap between germline ends came to 6 bases. CDR1 and CDR2 (germline): SGHAT, FQNNGV. CDR3 residues: CASSLAGTGNTIYF. CDR3 nucleotides: TGTGCCAGCAGCTTAGCAGGGACTGGAAACACCATATATTTT.

This clonotype was seen repeatedly, ten times or more. The chain uses TRBV10-3 and TRBJ2-7, with D tentatively TRBD1 or TRBD2 (5 bases each). Deletions cut 4 bases from V and 0 bases from J, with 7 bases between. Germline-derived CDR1 and CDR2 are ENHRY and SYGVKD. The CDR3 contains 13 residues. CDR3 coding DNA: TGTGCCATCAGTGCAGGGAGCTCCTACGAGCAGTACTTC. Translating gives CAISAGSSYEQYF.

V and J are TRBV14 and TRBJ1-2; D is ambiguous. The V and J ends lost 1 base and 6 bases respectively, with 9 bases between them. From germline, CDR1 is SGHDN and CDR2 FVKESK. The CDR3 runs 13 residues. CDR3 in amino acids: CASSQGILNGYTF. The CDR3 DNA sequence: TGTGCCAGCAGCCAAGGGATTCTCAATGGCTACACCTTC.

J is TRBJ2-3 and V is TRBV9, with TRBD2 matching over 9 bases. CDR3 length equals 16 residues. Germline loops: CDR1 SGDLS, CDR2 YYNGEE. The junction had 7 bases not matched to a gene; V was cut back by 0 bases and J by 5 bases. Here the CDR3 DNA reads TGTGCCAGCAGCGTAGGTAGCGGGAGTAAAGGAGATACGCAGTATTTT. Its translation: CASSVGSGSKGDTQYF. Full variable domain (remainder filled in from reference TRBV9 and TRBJ2-3): DSGVTQTPKHLITATGQRVTLRCSPRSGDLSVYWYQQSLDQGLQFLIQYYNGEERAKGNILERFSAQQFPDLHSELNLSSLELGDSALYFCASSVGSGSKGDTQYFGPGTRLTVL.

This chain connects TRBV7-9 to TRBJ2-3; 8 nucleotides line up with TRBD2. This CDR3 is 16 amino acids long. The J segment lost 2 bases and the V segment lost 5 bases, leaving 9 bases of the junction unmatched. Germline-derived CDR1 and CDR2 are SEHNR and FQNEAQ (reference sequence). The CDR3 is CASSPLSGEITDTQYF. CDR3 nucleotides: TGTGCCAGCAGCCCTCTTAGCGGGGAAATCACAGATACGCAGTATTTT.

The chain recombines TRBV3-1 with TRBJ2-3; TRBD2 aligns across 7 bases. V was pared by 1 base and J by 1 base, with 8 bases of the junction left unmatched. The CDR3 length is 17 residues. Germline CDR1 is LGHDT and CDR2 is YNNKEL (reference sequence). The CDR3 loop is CASSQVCGGVGTDTQYF. The CDR3 DNA is TGTGCCAGCAGCCAAGTTTGCGGGGGTGTCGGCACAGATACGCAGTATTTT.

The gene calls are TRBV9 and TRBJ1-1; D might be TRBD1 (5 bases). The CDR3 is made up of 15 amino acids. In germline, CDR1 is SGDLS, CDR2 YYNGEE. The V gene lost 3 bases and the J gene lost 5 bases, with 17 bases spanning the gap. CDR3 region: CASSGLGAAGTEAFF. The CDR3 DNA reads TGTGCCAGCAGCGGTTTAGGGGCGGCTGGGACTGAAGCTTTCTTT.

This clonotype has ten or more counts. The rearrangement links TRBV6-1 to TRBJ1-1, with D possibly matching TRBD1 (6 bases). Germline-derived CDR1 and CDR2 are MNHNS and SASEGT. V was clipped by 7 bases and J by 0 bases, with 12 bases between them. The CDR3 extends over 14 amino acids. The CDR3 DNA sequence: TGTGCCAGCAAGACGACAGGACTGAACACTGAAGCTTTCTTT. This translates into CASKTTGLNTEAFF.

This clonotype was found a few times. This chain joins TRBV6-1 and TRBJ2-1; TRBD2 might be the D (6 bases). This CDR3 comprises 15 residues. Germline values: CDR1 MNHNS, CDR2 SASEGT. V gave up 3 bases and J gave up 9 bases, with 18 bases separating them. The CDR3 loop reads CASSDVGLPLAEQFF. CDR3 DNA sequence: TGTGCCAGCAGTGATGTGGGACTCCCACTGGCTGAGCAGTTCTTC.

There are many counts of this clonotype. The gene calls are TRBV15 and TRBJ2-1, with unresolved D. Trimming stripped 3 bases from V and 6 bases from J, with 9 bases between. The germline CDR1 and CDR2 sequences are LNHNV and YYDKDF (reference sequence). This CDR3 is built from 13 residues. CDR3 protein: CATSSGPPNEQFF. The CDR3 DNA is TGTGCCACCAGCAGTGGGCCCCCCAATGAGCAGTTCTTC.

In its sample, this clonotype was seen a few times. J is TRBJ1-2 and V is TRBV20-1; D might be TRBD1 (5 bases). CDR3 length: 14 residues. Germline V gives CDR1 DFQATT, CDR2 SNEGSKA (reference sequence). Deletions cut 1 base from V and 2 bases from J, with 11 bases between. The CDR3 reads CSARGDGRNYGYTF. In nucleotides, the CDR3 is TGCAGTGCTAGAGGGGACGGACGAAACTATGGCTACACCTTC.

The table lists this clonotype with a few counts. The chain uses TRBV12-3 or TRBV12-4 and TRBJ1-2, with D perhaps TRBD1 (5 bases). Trimming pared 5 bases from V and 2 bases from J, leaving 12 bases between. This CDR3 has 14 residues. The CDR3 DNA reads as TGTGCCAGCAGTAGAAGAGGGGCAAACTATGGCTACACCTTC. This translates into CASSRRGANYGYTF.

Only a few counts were recorded for this clonotype. A much larger clone sits a single nucleotide away, making a read error possible. In nucleotides, the CDR3 is TGTGCCAGCAGCTCAACGGGACTAGCTGCAAATGAGCAGTTCTTC. Translating it yields CASSSTGLAANEQFF. The rearrangement links TRBV3-1 to TRBJ2-1, with TRBD2 matching 9 bases. V was pared by 5 bases and J by 7 bases, with 9 bases of the junction left unmatched. CDR3 size: 15 residues. Germline CDR1 and CDR2: LGHDT and YNNKEL (reference sequence).

The chain employs TRBV4-3 and TRBJ2-2; 7 positions agree with TRBD2. The CDR3 runs to 16 residues. CDR1 is LGHNA and CDR2 is YSLEER in the germline V gene. Germline trimming cut 4 bases from V and 6 bases from J; bases unmatched to any gene: 11. CDR3 residues: CASSPHPLGGAGELFF. As DNA, the CDR3 is TGCGCCAGCAGCCCCCATCCCCTGGGGGGGGCCGGGGAGCTGTTTTTT.

This clonotype has a count of ten or more. The chain uses TRBV7-9 and TRBJ2-1; 7 bases agree with TRBD1. V dropped 2 bases and J dropped 8; count of bases not matched to a gene: 3. The V gene's germline CDR1 is SEHNR and CDR2 FQNEAQ (reference sequence). The CDR3 runs to 13 residues. CDR3 region: CASSLTGVHEQFF. The CDR3 DNA reads as TGTGCCAGCAGCTTAACAGGGGTACATGAGCAGTTCTTC.

CDR3 in DNA: TGTGCCAGCAGCGTAAACTGGGACAGGGCTACAGATACGCAGTATTTT. Translation: CASSVNWDRATDTQYF. The rearrangement joins TRBV5-5 to TRBJ2-3, with TRBD1 identical over 9 bases. V gave up 4 bases and J gave up 3 bases; unmatched junction bases: 9. The germline gives CDR1 SGHKS, CDR2 YYEKEE (reference sequence). The CDR3 is 16 amino acids.

The chain uses TRBV5-1 and TRBJ2-5; no reliable D call. Germline CDR1 and CDR2: SGHRS and YFSETQ. The V and J ends lost 2 bases and 7 bases respectively, with 12 bases between them. The CDR3 is 13 amino acids. For the CDR3, the DNA is TGCGCCAGCAGCTTCAGTAGGGAAGGGACCCAGTACTTC. It is translated as CASSFSREGTQYF.